Listed here is a single T cell receptor (beta chain). The data belong to a study of blood T cell repertoires in COVID-19. Study as a whole: Specimens from acute and convalescent COVID-19 originated in the United States, Italy and Spain. T cells, B-cell-depleted T cells, or PBMCs supplied cDNA or gDNA.

The CDR3 extends over 15 amino acids. V was pared by 3 bases and J by 4 bases, with 14 bases between. CDR1 and CDR2 (germline): LNHDA, SQIVND (reference sequence). In the source study's methods: Amplification with reference gene primers provided the estimates of nucleated cell counts. Using immunoSEQ multiplex PCR, the repertoire was profiled, and TCRdb retains in-frame clones only, with some absent. The V and J calls and the clone size are those of that table, but D and trimming were determined from the DNA. Among about 90,000 clones listed, approximately 88% were seen once. This TCR came from a woman in her seventies with acute or convalescent COVID-19. V usage is TRBV19 and J usage is TRBJ2-3, with D tentatively TRBD1 (6 bases). Sequencing used peripheral blood. DNA for the CDR3: TGTGCCAGTAGTATTGGTGGCAGGGGCTCAGATACGCAGTATTTT. Translated: CASSIGGRGSDTQYF.